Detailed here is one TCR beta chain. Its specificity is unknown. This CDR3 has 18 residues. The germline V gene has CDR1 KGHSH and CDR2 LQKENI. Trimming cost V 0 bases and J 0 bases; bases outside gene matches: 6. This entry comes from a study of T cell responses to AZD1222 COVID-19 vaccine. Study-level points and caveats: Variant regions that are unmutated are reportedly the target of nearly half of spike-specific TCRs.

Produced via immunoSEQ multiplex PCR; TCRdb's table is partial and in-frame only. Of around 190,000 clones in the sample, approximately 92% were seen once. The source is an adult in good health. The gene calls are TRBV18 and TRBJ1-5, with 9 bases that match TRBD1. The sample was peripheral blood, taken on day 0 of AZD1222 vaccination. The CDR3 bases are TGTGCCAGCTCACCACCGGGACAGGGATTCGGTAGCAATCAGCCCCAGCATTTT. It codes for CASSPPGQGFGSNQPQHF.